This T cell receptor (beta chain) was found in a study of shared clonotypes between healthy human individuals. The V end lost 2 bases, the J end lost 0 bases, and 11 bases lay between the germline ends. Germline V CDR1 and CDR2: SGDLS, YYNGEE. This CDR3 is built from 15 residues. Study outcomes and limitations: Enrolling few donors narrowed the genetic and exposure-history diversity that was represented.

A note on this clone: Its antigen is unknown.

Measured with immunoSEQ multiplex PCR; TCRdb has only the in-frame clones, and not every one. The top ten clones hold approximately 0.067% of a sample with some 500,000 clones, about 96% of them seen once. The genes are TRBV9 and TRBJ1-1; D may be TRBD1 (5 bases). The material sequenced was naive CD4+ T cells sorted from blood. Regarding subset: CD45RA+ positively selected. The TCR was taken from a woman in her 30s in good health. The CDR3 sequence: CASSVEGRLNTEAFF. CDR3 sequence (DNA): TGTGCCAGCAGCGTGGAGGGGCGATTGAACACTGAAGCTTTCTTT.